This TCR beta chain was identified in a study of shared clonotypes between healthy human individuals. On the study more broadly: The study enrolled two women and a few men aged 18 to 49.

J was trimmed by 3 bases and V by 9 bases; bases with no gene match: 13. There are 17 residues in the CDR3. Germline V lookup: CDR1 MNHEY, CDR2 SMNVEV (reference sequence). The test was conducted at deep level. Profiled with immunoSEQ multiplex PCR; TCRdb holds only in-frame clones, not every one. The table records about 380,000 clones, 90% to 97% of them present only once. Study-level findings and limits: The sampled material consisted only of blood, and tissue repertoires are likely to differ. Clonotypes that were shared across several donors made up approximately 5% of naive CD4 clonotypes.

Comment on this clone: Antigen unknown.

Material: memory CD8+ T cells sorted from blood. Subset of the sample: CD45RO+ cells pooled with CCR7-negative TemRA cells. The chain carries TRBV27 and TRBJ2-3; 12 bases agree with TRBD2. This clonotype originated in a man aged 25-40 years in good health. As DNA, the CDR3 is TGTGCCAGTCGCCCCCAGACTAGCGGGAGTTTTACAGATACGCAGTATTTT. Residues: CASRPQTSGSFTDTQYF.